Listed below are T cell receptor beta chains from one sample, sequenced in a study of regulatory T cells in long-lasting Graves disease. TCRdb itself ran the multiplex PCR reads through MiXCR, one entry per CDR3 protein. The top ten hold around 18% of the sample, which has about 620,000 distinct CDR3 sequences, roughly 16% seen once. These data also featured in a second study, about T cells in Graves' hyperthyroidism and ophthalmopathy.

The specimen was peripheral blood mononuclear cells (PBMCs), collected at new diagnosis, from a patient treated with antithyroid drugs. The source of these receptors is a woman younger than 45 with Graves disease. Each CDR3 is given with its conserved first and last residue. Each record gives: J gene, V gene, clone size, D gene, CDR3 DNA, CDR3 protein. D genes are given only for firm matches. A row's size may be missing; if present it is once, few, many or a size class.

>TRBJ1-5|TRBV28|many|.
TGTGCCAGCAGTTTGCGGGGGAGCGGAAGGTCGGCCCAGCATTTT
CASSLRGSGRSAQHF
>TRBJ2-1|TRBV29-1|.|TRBD1
TGCAGCGTTGATGGGACAGAGTACAATGAGCAGTTCTTC
CSVDGTEYNEQFF
>TRBJ1-1|TRBV7-2|.|.
TGTGCCAGCAGCCCAGATGTGACAGGGAACACTGAAGCTTTCTTT
CASSPDVTGNTEAFF
>TRBJ1-2|TRBV20-1|many|.
TGCAGTGCCTGGGGACCTTCTAACTATGGCTACACCTTC
CSAWGPSNYGYTF
>TRBJ2-3|TRBV11-2|many|.
TGTGCCAGCAGCTTAGATAACTGGGGCGTGGAGGGCACAGATACGCAGTATTTT
CASSLDNWGVEGTDTQYF
>TRBJ2-5|TRBV3-1|.|.
TGTGCCAGCAGCCAAGTCAGTTCATCTAAAGTGACCCAGTACTTC
CASSQVSSSKVTQYF
>TRBJ1-5|TRBV19|.|.
TGTGCCAGTAGTAACACAGGGAAGCCAAATAGCAATCAGCCCCAGCATTTT
CASSNTGKPNSNQPQHF
>TRBJ1-1|TRBV29-1|many|.
TGCAGCGTGGACATCTCAGTCGGGAACACTGAAGCTTTCTTT
CSVDISVGNTEAFF
>TRBJ1-1|TRBV12-3/TRBV12-4|many|TRBD1
TGTGCCAGCAGTGAGACAGGGGGTGAAGCTTTCTTT
CASSETGGEAFF
>TRBJ2-7|TRBV20-1|many|.
TGCAGTGCTAGAGATCGCGGCAGACCTTTCTACGAGCAGTACTTC
CSARDRGRPFYEQYF
>TRBJ2-3|TRBV9|few|TRBD1
TGTGCCAGCAGCCCCGGACAGGGTCAGGATACGCAGTATTTT
CASSPGQGQDTQYF
>TRBJ1-1|TRBV18|few|.
TGTGCCAGCCGAGACATGGCGGCCACTGAAGCTTTCTTT
CASRDMAATEAFF
>TRBJ2-7|TRBV12-3/TRBV12-4|many|.
TGTGCCAGCAGTAAAGGGACGGCCTACGAGCAGTACTTC
CASSKGTAYEQYF
>TRBJ1-5|TRBV19|many|TRBD1
TGTGCCAGTAGTACCGGGACAGGGTTTAATCAGCCCCAGCATTTT
CASSTGTGFNQPQHF
>TRBJ1-2|TRBV27|many|TRBD1
TGTGCCAGCAAAAGGCAGGGGGCAGGTGGATATGGCTACACCTTC
CASKRQGAGGYGYTF
>TRBJ1-6|TRBV3-1|many|.
TGTGCCAGCAGGACCCCTTATTCACCCCTCCACTTT
CASRTPYSPLHF
>TRBJ2-2|TRBV4-2|few|.
TGTGCCAGCAGCCAAGAGCTATTATTGGAGGAGCTGTTTTTT
CASSQELLLEELFF
>TRBJ1-2|TRBV5-1|.|.
TGCGCCAGCAGCTTGCAGGGCCTGAAGGGTAGCGCCCCTAACTATGGCTACACCTTC
CASSLQGLKGSAPNYGYTF
>TRBJ2-5|TRBV20-1|.|.
TGCAGTTGCGGAAGGTTGGAGACCCAGTACTTC
CSCGRLETQYF
>TRBJ2-7|TRBV4-1|many|TRBD1
TGCGCCAGCAGCCTACTTCCGGGACAGGACTACGAGCAGTACTTC
CASSLLPGQDYEQYF
>TRBJ2-7|TRBV3-1|.|TRBD2
TGTGCCAGCAGCCGCCGAGGACTAGCAGAAAACTACGAGCAGTACTTC
CASSRRGLAENYEQYF
>TRBJ1-2|TRBV28|many|.
TGTGCCAGCAGTACCTACATCGGCTACACCTTC
CASSTYIGYTF
>TRBJ2-3|TRBV4-1|.|.
TGCGCCAGCAGCCAAGAAGAGGCTAGCACAGATACGCAGTATTTT
CASSQEEASTDTQYF
>TRBJ2-3|TRBV28|medium-sized|.
TGTGCCAGCAGCTCCCCGGGCCATGCGGCAGATACGCAGTATTTT
CASSSPGHAADTQYF
>TRBJ1-1|TRBV27|many|TRBD1
TGTGCCAGCGGCGACAGGGTCCTCACTGAAGCTTTCTTT
CASGDRVLTEAFF